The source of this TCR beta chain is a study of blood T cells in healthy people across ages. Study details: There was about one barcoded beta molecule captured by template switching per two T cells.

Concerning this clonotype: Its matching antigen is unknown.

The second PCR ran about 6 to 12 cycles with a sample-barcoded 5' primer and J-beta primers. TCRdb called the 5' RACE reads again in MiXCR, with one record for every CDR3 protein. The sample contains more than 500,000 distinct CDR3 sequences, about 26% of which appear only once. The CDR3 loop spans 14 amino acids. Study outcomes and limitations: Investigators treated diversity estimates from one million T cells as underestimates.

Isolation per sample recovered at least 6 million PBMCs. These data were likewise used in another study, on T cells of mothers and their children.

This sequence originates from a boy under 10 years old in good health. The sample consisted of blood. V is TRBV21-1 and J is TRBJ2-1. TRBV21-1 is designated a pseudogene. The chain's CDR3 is CASSKVDQRNEQFF. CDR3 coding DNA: TGTGCCAGCAGCAAAGTGGATCAAAGAAATGAGCAGTTCTTC.